The rows below give T cell receptor beta chains drawn from one sample of a study of T cell responses to AZD1222 COVID-19 vaccine. Assay: immunoSEQ multiplex PCR; the TCRdb copy retains only in-frame clones and omits some. The sample contains around 140,000 clones, roughly 86% of which appear only once. Here the sequenced sample was peripheral blood, taken 28 days after the second AZD1222 dose. These receptors originate from an adult who received the AZD1222 COVID-19 vaccine. Each CDR3 is given with its conserved first and last residue. Fields, in order: clone size, D gene, V gene, J gene, CDR3 DNA, CDR3 protein. A D gene is named only where the DNA matches it firmly. Clone size is not always given. Where it is, it says once, few, many or a class for expanded clones.

clone size: .; D gene: TRBD1; V gene: TRBV19; J gene: TRBJ1-6; CDR3 DNA: TGTGCCACTACAACAGGGGACTTCGGGTCACCCCTCCACTTT; CDR3 protein: CATTTGDFGSPLHF
clone size: .; D gene: .; V gene: TRBV6-4; J gene: TRBJ2-2; CDR3 DNA: TGTGCCAGCAGCCGAGGAGTCACCGGGGAGCTGTTTTTT; CDR3 protein: CASSRGVTGELFF
clone size: once; D gene: .; V gene: TRBV7-8; J gene: TRBJ1-3; CDR3 DNA: TGTGCCAGCAGTCTACCATACGCGACCTCTGGAAACACCATATATTTT; CDR3 protein: CASSLPYATSGNTIYF
clone size: once; D gene: .; V gene: TRBV2; J gene: TRBJ2-1; CDR3 DNA: TGTGCCAGTCATCTAGAAAGAGGCTCCTACAATGAGCAGTTCTTC; CDR3 protein: CASHLERGSYNEQFF
clone size: .; D gene: TRBD2; V gene: TRBV5-1; J gene: TRBJ2-4; CDR3 DNA: TGCGCCAGCAAAGGGGAGGGAGCCAAAAACATTCAGTACTTC; CDR3 protein: CASKGEGAKNIQYF
clone size: .; D gene: TRBD1; V gene: TRBV7-9; J gene: TRBJ1-1; CDR3 DNA: TGTGCCAGCAGCAAAGTACCAGGGGGCACTGAAGCTTTCTTT; CDR3 protein: CASSKVPGGTEAFF
clone size: once; D gene: .; V gene: TRBV2; J gene: TRBJ1-1; CDR3 DNA: TGTGCCAGCAGTCCCGCGGGGTCTCCTGAAGCTTTCTTT; CDR3 protein: CASSPAGSPEAFF
clone size: .; D gene: .; V gene: TRBV13; J gene: TRBJ2-7; CDR3 DNA: TGTGCCAGCTTACAGAGAGGAGAGGCCTCCTACGAGCAGTACTTC; CDR3 protein: CASLQRGEASYEQYF
clone size: .; D gene: TRBD1; V gene: TRBV18; J gene: TRBJ2-7; CDR3 DNA: TGTGCCAGCTCACCCCAACAGGGGACGCCCTACGAGCAGTACTTC; CDR3 protein: CASSPQQGTPYEQYF
clone size: .; D gene: TRBD2; V gene: TRBV6-4; J gene: TRBJ2-1; CDR3 DNA: TGTGCCAGCAGCAGGACTAGCGGGAGAGTAATGGGTGAGCAGTTCTTC; CDR3 protein: CASSRTSGRVMGEQFF
clone size: .; D gene: TRBD2; V gene: TRBV4-1; J gene: TRBJ2-3; CDR3 DNA: TGCGCCAGCAGCCAGGGACTAGCGGGAGGCACAGATACGCAGTATTTT; CDR3 protein: CASSQGLAGGTDTQYF
clone size: few; D gene: .; V gene: TRBV5-1; J gene: TRBJ2-1; CDR3 DNA: TGCGCCAGCAGCGTACAGGGTTATGAGCAGTTCTTC; CDR3 protein: CASSVQGYEQFF
clone size: .; D gene: TRBD1; V gene: TRBV10-3; J gene: TRBJ1-2; CDR3 DNA: TGTGCCATCAGCGAGTCGGGGACAGTCCTCTATGGCTACACCTTC; CDR3 protein: CAISESGTVLYGYTF
clone size: .; D gene: .; V gene: TRBV5-6; J gene: TRBJ1-2; CDR3 DNA: TGTGCCAGCAGCTTCGGTAGGACCCTTTCGGGCTACACCTTC; CDR3 protein: CASSFGRTLSGYTF
clone size: .; D gene: TRBD2; V gene: TRBV6-5; J gene: TRBJ2-7; CDR3 DNA: TGTGCCAGCAGTTACTCCGGGACTAGCGGGTACGAGCAGTACTTC; CDR3 protein: CASSYSGTSGYEQYF
clone size: .; D gene: TRBD1; V gene: TRBV4-1; J gene: TRBJ2-7; CDR3 DNA: TGCGCCAGCAGCCAAGTAGTAGATACCGGGACAGTGTTCTACGAGCAGTACTTC; CDR3 protein: CASSQVVDTGTVFYEQYF
clone size: few; D gene: .; V gene: TRBV11-2; J gene: TRBJ2-5; CDR3 DNA: TGTGCCAGCAGCTTCACACCGGCCCAAGAGACCCAGTACTTC; CDR3 protein: CASSFTPAQETQYF
clone size: .; D gene: TRBD1; V gene: TRBV4-2; J gene: TRBJ2-7; CDR3 DNA: TGTGCCAGCAGCCAAGGTGGGACAGGGGGTTACGAGCAGTACTTC; CDR3 protein: CASSQGGTGGYEQYF
clone size: .; D gene: TRBD1; V gene: TRBV5-1; J gene: TRBJ2-5; CDR3 DNA: TGCGCCAGCAGTCGGACAGGGGAAGAGACCCAGTACTTC; CDR3 protein: CASSRTGEETQYF
clone size: .; D gene: .; V gene: TRBV11-3; J gene: TRBJ2-1; CDR3 DNA: TGTGCCAGCAGCTCGGGTGAGGGGCTGAGTGAGCAGTTCTTC; CDR3 protein: CASSSGEGLSEQFF
clone size: .; D gene: TRBD1; V gene: TRBV3-1/TRBV3-2; J gene: TRBJ1-4; CDR3 DNA: TGTGCCAGCAGCCTGGACAGGGGAAAACTGTTTTTT; CDR3 protein: CASSLDRGKLFF
clone size: .; D gene: .; V gene: TRBV19; J gene: TRBJ1-6; CDR3 DNA: TGTGCCAGTAGTATTTACCAGACCCGTAATTCACCCCTCCACTTT; CDR3 protein: CASSIYQTRNSPLHF
clone size: few; D gene: TRBD1; V gene: TRBV27; J gene: TRBJ1-4; CDR3 DNA: TGTGCCAGCACCATTATCCCTGGGAGGGGGCGAGATGAAAAACTGTTTTTT; CDR3 protein: CASTIIPGRGRDEKLFF
clone size: .; D gene: TRBD1; V gene: TRBV7-6; J gene: TRBJ2-1; CDR3 DNA: TGTGCCAGCAGCTTCGTCTCCGGGACAGAATACAATGAGCAGTTCTTC; CDR3 protein: CASSFVSGTEYNEQFF
clone size: .; D gene: .; V gene: TRBV28; J gene: TRBJ1-2; CDR3 DNA: TGTGCCAGCAGTGCTGCGGGCAGGGTTTATGGCTACACCTTC; CDR3 protein: CASSAAGRVYGYTF
clone size: .; D gene: .; V gene: TRBV10-3; J gene: TRBJ2-2; CDR3 DNA: TGTGCCATCAGTGAGACTAGCAGCACCGGGGAGCTGTTTTTT; CDR3 protein: CAISETSSTGELFF
clone size: .; D gene: .; V gene: TRBV15; J gene: TRBJ2-1; CDR3 DNA: TGTGCCACCAGCAGAGATCTAATAGGGGGTAACAATGAGCAGTTCTTC; CDR3 protein: CATSRDLIGGNNEQFF
clone size: .; D gene: TRBD1; V gene: TRBV28; J gene: TRBJ1-4; CDR3 DNA: TGTGCCAGCAGTTTCCTCGGACAGGGGGCAGGTGATACTGAAAAACTGTTTTTT; CDR3 protein: CASSFLGQGAGDTEKLFF
clone size: .; D gene: .; V gene: TRBV6-5; J gene: TRBJ2-2; CDR3 DNA: TGTGCCAGCAGTTATGGATTGCCCGGGGAGCTGTTTTTT; CDR3 protein: CASSYGLPGELFF
clone size: .; D gene: .; V gene: TRBV27; J gene: TRBJ2-6; CDR3 DNA: TGTGCCAGCAGACAGGGAAGCTCTGGGGCCAACGTCCTGACTTTC; CDR3 protein: CASRQGSSGANVLTF
clone size: .; D gene: TRBD2; V gene: TRBV27; J gene: TRBJ2-3; CDR3 DNA: TGTGCCAGCAGAGAGCGGGGTAGCGGGGGCGCGGATACGCAGTATTTT; CDR3 protein: CASRERGSGGADTQYF
clone size: .; D gene: TRBD2; V gene: TRBV5-6; J gene: TRBJ2-1; CDR3 DNA: TGTGCCAGCAGCCAAGGACTAGCGGGATTAAATGAGCAGTTCTTC; CDR3 protein: CASSQGLAGLNEQFF
clone size: few; D gene: TRBD1; V gene: TRBV5-1; J gene: TRBJ2-1; CDR3 DNA: TGCGCCAGCAGTCAGGGGGCTAGCACCTACAATGAGCAGTTCTTC; CDR3 protein: CASSQGASTYNEQFF
clone size: .; D gene: TRBD1; V gene: TRBV10-3; J gene: TRBJ2-3; CDR3 DNA: TGTGCCATCAGGAGGACAGGGGATACAGATACGCAGTATTTT; CDR3 protein: CAIRRTGDTDTQYF
clone size: .; D gene: .; V gene: TRBV29-1; J gene: TRBJ1-1; CDR3 DNA: TGCAGCGTTGCCCCGGGCTGGGGGATGATGAACACTGAAGCTTTCTTT; CDR3 protein: CSVAPGWGMMNTEAFF
clone size: .; D gene: TRBD1; V gene: TRBV6-6; J gene: TRBJ1-1; CDR3 DNA: TGTGCCAGCAGTTACCCGGGACAGGGGGCTGAGACTGAAGCTTTCTTT; CDR3 protein: CASSYPGQGAETEAFF
clone size: .; D gene: .; V gene: TRBV5-1; J gene: TRBJ2-5; CDR3 DNA: TGCGCCAGCAGCTTGGCCCCCGGGGGAGAAGAGACCCAGTACTTC; CDR3 protein: CASSLAPGGEETQYF
clone size: .; D gene: .; V gene: TRBV6-5; J gene: TRBJ1-2; CDR3 DNA: TGTGCCAGCAGTCCGCTTTCTAACTATGGCTACACCTTC; CDR3 protein: CASSPLSNYGYTF
clone size: .; D gene: .; V gene: TRBV6-6; J gene: TRBJ2-7; CDR3 DNA: TGTGCCAGCAGTTTCAGAGGGGAGTGGACCTACGAGCAGTACTTC; CDR3 protein: CASSFRGEWTYEQYF
clone size: few; D gene: .; V gene: TRBV28; J gene: TRBJ1-4; CDR3 DNA: TGTGCCAGCAGTTCCCGTTATGGGCCTCTAACTAATGAAAAACTGTTTTTT; CDR3 protein: CASSSRYGPLTNEKLFF
clone size: .; D gene: .; V gene: TRBV1; J gene: TRBJ2-1; CDR3 DNA: TGCACCAGCATGTACGGGACTAGCGGGGGGGTCAGCAGTTACAATGAGCAGTTCTTC; CDR3 protein: CTSMYGTSGGVSSYNEQFF